The clone carrying this TCR beta chain was detected many times. Library construction for TCR beta used iRepertoire HTBI primers and Arm-PCR of CDR3 regions. Each CDR3 protein gets one entry after TCRdb re-called the multiplex PCR reads with MiXCR. The sample shows fewer than 400,000 distinct CDR3 sequences, under 25% of them seen only once. Time point: persistent/refractory GD, antithyroid drugs over 5 years with positive TRAb. With RNA extracted from PBMCs as input, the TCR library was made. Into tubes containing EDTA, approximately 9.4 milliliters of peripheral blood were drawn. CDR1 and CDR2 from the germline V gene are SGHTA and FQGNSA. With 1 base removed from V and 5 bases from J, the gap between germline ends came to 18 bases. This CDR3 has 16 amino acids. The sample belongs to a study of regulatory T cells in long-lasting Graves disease.

The chain combines TRBV7-2 with TRBJ2-7; D is tentatively TRBD1 or TRBD2 (6 bases each). Sample: peripheral blood mononuclear cells (PBMCs), taken when the disease was refractory, from a patient treated with antithyroid drugs. The receptor was isolated from a female donor with Graves disease. CDR3 DNA: TGTGCCAGCAGCTTAGGGTTACGGGGGCCTTCGCACGAGCAGTACTTC. This codes for CASSLGLRGPSHEQYF. The variable domain in full, completed from reference TRBV7-2 and TRBJ2-7, reads GAGVSQSPSNKVTEKGKDVELRCDPISGHTALYWYRQSLGQGLEFLIYFQGNSAPDKSGLPSDRFSAERTGGSVSTLTIQRTQQEDSAVYLCASSLGLRGPSHEQYFGPGTRLTVT.